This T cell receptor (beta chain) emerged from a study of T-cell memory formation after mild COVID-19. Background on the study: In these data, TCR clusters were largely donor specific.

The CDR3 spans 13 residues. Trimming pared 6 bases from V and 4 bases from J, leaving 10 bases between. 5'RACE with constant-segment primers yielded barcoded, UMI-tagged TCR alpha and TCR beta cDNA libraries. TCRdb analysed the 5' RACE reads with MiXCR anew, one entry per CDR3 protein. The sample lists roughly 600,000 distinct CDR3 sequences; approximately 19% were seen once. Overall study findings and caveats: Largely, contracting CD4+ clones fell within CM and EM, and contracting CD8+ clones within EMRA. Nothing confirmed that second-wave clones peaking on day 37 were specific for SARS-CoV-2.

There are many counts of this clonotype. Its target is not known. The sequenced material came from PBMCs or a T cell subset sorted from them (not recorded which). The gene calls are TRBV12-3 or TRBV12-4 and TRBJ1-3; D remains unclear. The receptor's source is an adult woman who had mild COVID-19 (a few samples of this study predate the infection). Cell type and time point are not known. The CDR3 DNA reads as TGTGCCAGCAGCTTATTCGGCGGAAACACCATATATTTT. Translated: CASSLFGGNTIYF.